This T cell receptor (beta chain) comes out of a study of blood T cells in healthy people across ages. Germline lookup yields CDR1 MNHNS and CDR2 SASEGT. The CDR3 extends over 12 amino acids. V lost 7 bases to trimming and J lost 3 bases, with 9 bases between them. Primers used in a second PCR of about 7 to 12 cycles were a sample-barcoded 5' primer and a J-beta primer mix. The template-switch adaptor, which had 12 random nucleotides, put a tag on each cDNA molecule. TCRdb passed the 5' RACE reads through MiXCR, listing each CDR3 protein once. The table has about a million distinct CDR3 sequences, around 49% seen once.

V is TRBV6-1 and J is TRBJ2-5, with D uncertain. This TCR came from a man aged 25 to 45 in good health. Sequencing was done on a sample of blood. This CDR3 reads CASNYPEETQYF. DNA of the CDR3: TGTGCCAGCAACTACCCCGAAGAGACCCAGTACTTC.